This TCR beta chain emerged from a study of cytomegalovirus exposure and HLA in healthy donors. Note on this clone: Its target is unknown.

Study results and limitations: CMV serostatus stood as the only immune exposure information on hand. It was in a later analysis that TCR association rates were seen to vary by HLA locus, highest for DRB1 and lowest for HLA-C. Association of a missense DCLRE1C variant with TCR beta V- and J-gene trimming was reported in a later analysis. Several of the most significant clusters were apparently associated with common viral pathogens in a later analysis.

Vbeta (60) and Jbeta (13) primers were used in the PCR. TCRdb's table, derived via immunoSEQ multiplex PCR, lists solely in-frame clones and lacks some. The sample lists some 120,000 clones, around three quarters occurring once. Germline values: CDR1 KGHSH, CDR2 LQKENI. The length of the CDR3 is 13 residues. Trimming cost V 1 base and J 2 bases, with 5 bases left between them. Sequencing input: PBMCs. The V gene is TRBV18, the J gene TRBJ1-1; D gene uncertain. The origin of this receptor is a man aged 25 to 40 in good health and CMV-seropositive. This chain's CDR3 is CASSPLLNTEAFF. The CDR3 nucleotides read TGTGCCAGCTCACCACTATTAAACACTGAAGCTTTCTTT.